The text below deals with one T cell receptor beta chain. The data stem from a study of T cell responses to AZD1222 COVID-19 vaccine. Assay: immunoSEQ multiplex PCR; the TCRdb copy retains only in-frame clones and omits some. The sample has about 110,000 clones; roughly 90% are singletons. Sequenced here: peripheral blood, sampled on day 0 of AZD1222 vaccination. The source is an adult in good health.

Here the CDR3 DNA reads TGCAGCGTTGAAGCGGAGTGGTATGGCTACACCTTC. Its protein product is CSVEAEWYGYTF. The chain combines TRBV29-1 with TRBJ1-2; D remains unclear. Germline loops: CDR1 SQVTM, CDR2 ANQGSEA. Trimming pared 1 base from V and 5 bases from J, leaving 8 bases between. This CDR3 has 12 amino acids.